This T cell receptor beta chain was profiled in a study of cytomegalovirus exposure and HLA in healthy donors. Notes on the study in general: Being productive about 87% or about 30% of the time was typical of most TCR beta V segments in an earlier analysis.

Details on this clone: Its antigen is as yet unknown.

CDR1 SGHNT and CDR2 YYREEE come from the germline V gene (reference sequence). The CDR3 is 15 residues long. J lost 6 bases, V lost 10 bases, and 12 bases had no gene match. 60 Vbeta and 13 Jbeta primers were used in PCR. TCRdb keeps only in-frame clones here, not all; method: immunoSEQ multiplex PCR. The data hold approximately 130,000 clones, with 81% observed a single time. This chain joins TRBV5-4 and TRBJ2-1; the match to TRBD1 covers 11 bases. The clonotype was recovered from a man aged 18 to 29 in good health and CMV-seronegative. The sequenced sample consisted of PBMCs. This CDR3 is CAGQRRGQGGNEQFF. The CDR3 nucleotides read TGTGCCGGACAAAGGAGGGGACAGGGGGGCAATGAGCAGTTCTTC.